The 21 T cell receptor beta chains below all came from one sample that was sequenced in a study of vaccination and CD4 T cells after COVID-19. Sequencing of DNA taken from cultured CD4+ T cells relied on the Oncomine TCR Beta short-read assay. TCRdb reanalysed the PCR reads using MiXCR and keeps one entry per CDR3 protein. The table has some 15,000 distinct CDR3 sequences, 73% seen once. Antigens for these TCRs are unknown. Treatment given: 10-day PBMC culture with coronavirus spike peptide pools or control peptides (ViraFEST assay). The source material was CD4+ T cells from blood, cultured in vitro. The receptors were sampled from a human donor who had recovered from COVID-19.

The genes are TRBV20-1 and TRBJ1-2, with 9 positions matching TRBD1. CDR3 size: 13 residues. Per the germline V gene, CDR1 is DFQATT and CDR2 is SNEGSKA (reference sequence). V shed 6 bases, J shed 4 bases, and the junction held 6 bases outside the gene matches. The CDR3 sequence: CSARQGVSYGYTF. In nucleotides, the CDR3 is TGCAGTGCCCGACAGGGGGTTTCCTATGGCTACACCTTC.

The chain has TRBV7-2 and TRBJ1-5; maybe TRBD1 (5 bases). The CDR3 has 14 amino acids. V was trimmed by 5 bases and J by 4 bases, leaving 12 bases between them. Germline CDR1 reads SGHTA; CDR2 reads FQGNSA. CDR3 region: CASSERSGNQPQHF. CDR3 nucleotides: TGTGCCAGCAGCGAACGGTCAGGGAATCAGCCCCAGCATTTT.

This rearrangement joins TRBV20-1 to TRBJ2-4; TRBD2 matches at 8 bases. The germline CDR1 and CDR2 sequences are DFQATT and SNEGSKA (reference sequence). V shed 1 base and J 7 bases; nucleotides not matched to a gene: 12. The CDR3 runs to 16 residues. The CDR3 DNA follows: TGCAGTGCTAGAGCCTCCTCTGCTAGCGGGTTGAACATTCAGTACTTC. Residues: CSARASSASGLNIQYF.

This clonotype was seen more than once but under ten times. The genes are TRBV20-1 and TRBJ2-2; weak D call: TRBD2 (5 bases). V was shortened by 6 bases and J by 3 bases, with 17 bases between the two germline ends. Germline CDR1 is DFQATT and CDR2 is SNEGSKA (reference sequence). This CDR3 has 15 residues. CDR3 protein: CSALTGGRDTGELFF. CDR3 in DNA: TGCAGTGCCCTGACGGGCGGGCGAGACACCGGGGAGCTGTTTTTT.

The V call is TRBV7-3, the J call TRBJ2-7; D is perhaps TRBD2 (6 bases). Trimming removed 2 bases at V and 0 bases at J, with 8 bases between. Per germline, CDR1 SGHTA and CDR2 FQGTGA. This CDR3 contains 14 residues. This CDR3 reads CASSLDGSSYEQYF. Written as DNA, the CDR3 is TGTGCCAGCAGCTTAGACGGGAGCTCCTACGAGCAGTACTTC.

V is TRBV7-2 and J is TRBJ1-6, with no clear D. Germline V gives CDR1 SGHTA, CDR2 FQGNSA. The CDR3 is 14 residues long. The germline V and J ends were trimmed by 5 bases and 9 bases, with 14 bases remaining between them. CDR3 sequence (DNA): TGTGCCAGCAGCGCCCGGGCCGACGGTTCACCCCTCCACTTT. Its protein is CASSARADGSPLHF.

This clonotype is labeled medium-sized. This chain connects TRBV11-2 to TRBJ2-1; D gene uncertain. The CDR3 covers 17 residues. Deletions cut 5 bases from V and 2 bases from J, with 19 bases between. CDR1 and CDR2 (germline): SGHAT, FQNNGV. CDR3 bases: TGTGCCAGCAGCCCGGTTGGTCTGGCGCCCACCTACAATGAGCAGTTCTTC. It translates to CASSPVGLAPTYNEQFF.

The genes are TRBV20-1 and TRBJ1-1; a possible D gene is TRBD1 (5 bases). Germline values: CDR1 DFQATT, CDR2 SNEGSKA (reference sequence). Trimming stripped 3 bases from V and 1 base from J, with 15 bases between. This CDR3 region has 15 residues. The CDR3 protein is CSASQPPGTNTEAFF. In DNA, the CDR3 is TGCAGTGCTAGTCAGCCCCCGGGGACGAACACTGAAGCTTTCTTT.

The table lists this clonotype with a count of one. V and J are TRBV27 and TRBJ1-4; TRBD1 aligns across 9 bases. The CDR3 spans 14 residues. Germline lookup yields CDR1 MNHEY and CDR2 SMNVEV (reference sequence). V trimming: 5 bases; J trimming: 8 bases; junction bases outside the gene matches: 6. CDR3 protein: CASSRGQGREKLFF. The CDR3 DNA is TGTGCCAGCAGTCGGGGACAGGGAAGGGAAAAACTGTTTTTT.

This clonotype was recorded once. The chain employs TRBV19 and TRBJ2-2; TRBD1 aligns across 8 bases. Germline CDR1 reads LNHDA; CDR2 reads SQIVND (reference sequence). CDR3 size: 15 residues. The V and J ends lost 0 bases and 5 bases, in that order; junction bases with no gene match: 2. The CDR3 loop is CASSIDRGQTGELFF. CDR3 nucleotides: TGTGCCAGTAGTATAGACAGGGGGCAAACCGGGGAGCTGTTTTTT.

This CDR3 reads CSAKRTASKDTNEKLFF. The CDR3 coding sequence is TGCAGTGCTAAACGGACGGCCAGTAAGGATACTAATGAAAAACTGTTTTTT. This chain links TRBV20-1 with TRBJ1-4; D gene uncertain. V shed 4 bases and J shed 2 bases, with 20 bases lying between them. The CDR3 runs 17 residues. Germline CDR1 DFQATT, CDR2 SNEGSKA (reference sequence).

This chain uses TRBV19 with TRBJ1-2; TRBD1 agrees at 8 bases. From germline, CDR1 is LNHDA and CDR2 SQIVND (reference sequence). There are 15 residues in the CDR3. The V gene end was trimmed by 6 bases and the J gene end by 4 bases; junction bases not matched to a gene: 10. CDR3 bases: TGTGCCAGTAGGCCTGACAGGGGCGTCTCCTATGGCTACACCTTC. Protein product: CASRPDRGVSYGYTF.

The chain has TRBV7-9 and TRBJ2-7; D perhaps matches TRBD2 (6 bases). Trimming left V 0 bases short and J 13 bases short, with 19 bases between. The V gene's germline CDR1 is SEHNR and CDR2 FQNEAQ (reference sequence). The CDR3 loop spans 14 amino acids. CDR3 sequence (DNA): TGTGCCAGCAGCTTAGCAGCGCAACCGGGACTGCGATACTTC. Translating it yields CASSLAAQPGLRYF.

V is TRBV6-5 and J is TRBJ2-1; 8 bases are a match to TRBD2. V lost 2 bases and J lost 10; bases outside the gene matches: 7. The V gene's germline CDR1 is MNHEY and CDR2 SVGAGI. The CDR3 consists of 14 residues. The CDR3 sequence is CASSYGTRSSEQFF. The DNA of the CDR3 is TGTGCCAGCAGTTACGGGACTAGGTCAAGCGAGCAGTTCTTC.

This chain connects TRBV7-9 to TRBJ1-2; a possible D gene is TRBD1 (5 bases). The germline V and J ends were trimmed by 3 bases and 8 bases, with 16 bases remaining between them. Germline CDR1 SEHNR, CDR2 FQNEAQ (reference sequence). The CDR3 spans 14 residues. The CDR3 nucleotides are TGTGCCAGCAGCTTGGCCGACAGTTTGGGAGGCTACACCTTC. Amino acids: CASSLADSLGGYTF.

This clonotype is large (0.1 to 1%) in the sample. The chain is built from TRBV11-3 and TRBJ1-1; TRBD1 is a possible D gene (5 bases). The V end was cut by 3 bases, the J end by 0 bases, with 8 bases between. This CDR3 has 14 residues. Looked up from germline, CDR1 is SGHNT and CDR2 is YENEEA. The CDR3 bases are TGTGCCAGCAGCTTGGGGGGATTGAACACTGAAGCTTTCTTT. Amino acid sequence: CASSLGGLNTEAFF.

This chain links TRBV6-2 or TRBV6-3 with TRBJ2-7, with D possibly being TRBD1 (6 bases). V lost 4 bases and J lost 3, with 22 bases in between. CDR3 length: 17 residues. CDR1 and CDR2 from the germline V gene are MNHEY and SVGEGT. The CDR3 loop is CASSFKGLAGEVYEQYF. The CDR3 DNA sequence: TGTGCCAGCAGTTTTAAGGGTTTGGCAGGGGAAGTCTACGAGCAGTACTTC.

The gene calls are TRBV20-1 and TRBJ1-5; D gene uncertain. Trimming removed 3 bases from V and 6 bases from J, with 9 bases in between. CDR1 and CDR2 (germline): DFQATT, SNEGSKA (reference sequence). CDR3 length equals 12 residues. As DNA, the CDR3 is TGCAGTGCTAGGTCACGAGTTCAGCCCCAGCATTTT. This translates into CSARSRVQPQHF.

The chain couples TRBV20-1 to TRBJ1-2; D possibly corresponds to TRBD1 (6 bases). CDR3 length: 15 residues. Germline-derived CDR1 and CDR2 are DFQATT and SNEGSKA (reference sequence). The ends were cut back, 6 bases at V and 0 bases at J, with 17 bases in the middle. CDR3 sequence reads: CSASPRTGSNYGYTF. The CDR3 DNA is TGCAGTGCCAGCCCCCGAACAGGGTCTAACTATGGCTACACCTTC.

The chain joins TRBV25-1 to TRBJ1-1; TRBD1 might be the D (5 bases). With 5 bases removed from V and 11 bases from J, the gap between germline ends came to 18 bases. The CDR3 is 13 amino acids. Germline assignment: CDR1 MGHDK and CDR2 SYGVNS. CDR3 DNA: TGTGCCAGCAGTCCCGCGGGGGGGTCGATGGCTTTCTTT. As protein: CASSPAGGSMAFF. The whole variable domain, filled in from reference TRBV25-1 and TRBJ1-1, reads EADIYQTPRYLVIGTGKKITLECSQTMGHDKMYWYQQDPGMELHLIHYSYGVNSTEKGDLSSESTVSRIRTEHFPLTLESARPSHTSQYLCASSPAGGSMAFFGQGTRLTVV.

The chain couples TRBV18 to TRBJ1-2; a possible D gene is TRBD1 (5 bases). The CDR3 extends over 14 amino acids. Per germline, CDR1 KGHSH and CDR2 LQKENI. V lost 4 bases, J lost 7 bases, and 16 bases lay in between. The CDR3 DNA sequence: TGTGCCAGCTCACGAGGGGTACTGGACGGTGGCTACACCTTC. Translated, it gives CASSRGVLDGGYTF.